The subject of this entry is one T cell receptor (beta chain). Its antigen is unidentified. Healthy bone marrow donors formed the donor group. The data stem from a study of cytomegalovirus exposure and HLA in healthy donors. Turning to the study itself: Roughly 180 million T cells yielded approximately 110 million unique TCR beta sequences in earlier analysis.

PCR employed 60 Vbeta and 13 Jbeta primers. Assay: immunoSEQ multiplex PCR; the TCRdb copy retains only in-frame clones and omits some. Here the sample spans about 190,000 clones, approximately 79% being singletons. General study results and limits: Most CMV-associated TCR beta chains were later found to appear HLA-restricted.

After removal of 1 base from V and 3 bases from J, the junction contained 5 bases not matched to a gene. The CDR3 runs 17 residues. CDR1 MNHEY and CDR2 SMNVEV come from the germline V gene (reference sequence). The specimen sequenced was PBMCs. This clonotype was obtained from a woman aged 18 to 35 in good health and CMV-seronegative. V usage is TRBV27 and J usage is TRBJ2-7, with 14 bases aligning to TRBD2. The CDR3: CASSLYWTSGGLYEQYF. The CDR3 DNA follows: TGTGCCAGCAGTTTATATTGGACTAGCGGGGGGCTCTACGAGCAGTACTTC.